This TCR beta chain was sequenced for a study of monozygotic twins with inflammatory bowel disease. With respect to this clonotype: Its antigen remains unidentified.

Study-wide results and limits: Among IBD patients, TCRbeta diversity (inverse Simpson) was lower than in healthy co-twins.

The CDR3 spans 14 residues. CDR1 is MNHEY and CDR2 is SMNVEV in the germline V gene (reference sequence). Each TCR library used 3500 ng of total RNA. One entry per CDR3 protein, without DNA, is what TCRdb gives after re-calling the 5' RACE reads. Its listing shows some 150,000 distinct CDR3 sequences. Total RNA isolation used whole blood (no T cell sorting was performed). This chain uses TRBV27 with TRBJ1-1; TCRdb's D call of TRBD1 is untestable without DNA. The sequence was obtained from a human donor with ulcerative colitis or Crohn's disease, or a healthy co-twin of an affected twin (not recorded which). The sample taken for sequencing was blood. CDR3: CASSQTGLNTEAFF.